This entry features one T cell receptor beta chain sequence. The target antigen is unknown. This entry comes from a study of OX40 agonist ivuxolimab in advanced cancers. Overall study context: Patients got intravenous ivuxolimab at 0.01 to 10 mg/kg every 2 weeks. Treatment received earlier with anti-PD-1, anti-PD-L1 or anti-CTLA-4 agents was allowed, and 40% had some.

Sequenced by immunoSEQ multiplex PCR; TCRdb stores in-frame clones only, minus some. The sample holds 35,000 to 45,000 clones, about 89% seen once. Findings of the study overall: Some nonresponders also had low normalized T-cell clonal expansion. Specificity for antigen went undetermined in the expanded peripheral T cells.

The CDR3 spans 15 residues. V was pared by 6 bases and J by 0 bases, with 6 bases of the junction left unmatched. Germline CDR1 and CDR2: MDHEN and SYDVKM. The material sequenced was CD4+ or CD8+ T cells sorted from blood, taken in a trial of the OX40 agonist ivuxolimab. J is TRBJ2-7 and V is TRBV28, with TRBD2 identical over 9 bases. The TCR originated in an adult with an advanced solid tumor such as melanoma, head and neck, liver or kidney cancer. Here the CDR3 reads CASSAGGSSSYEQYF. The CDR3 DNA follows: TGTGCCAGCAGCGCGGGGGGGTCGAGCTCCTACGAGCAGTACTTC.